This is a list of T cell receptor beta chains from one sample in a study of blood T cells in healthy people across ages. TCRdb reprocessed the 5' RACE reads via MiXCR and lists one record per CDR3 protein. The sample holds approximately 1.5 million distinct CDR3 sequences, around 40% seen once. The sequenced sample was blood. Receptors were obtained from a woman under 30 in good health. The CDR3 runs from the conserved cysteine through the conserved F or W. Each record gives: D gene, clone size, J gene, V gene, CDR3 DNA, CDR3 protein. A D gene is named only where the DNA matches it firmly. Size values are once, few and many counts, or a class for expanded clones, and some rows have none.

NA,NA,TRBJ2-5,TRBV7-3,TGTGCCAGCAGCTTAACGGTCTACGAGACCCAGTACTTC,CASSLTVYETQYF
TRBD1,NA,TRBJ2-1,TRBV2,TGTGCCAGCCACTGGGACAGGAGCGACAATGAGCAGTTCTTC,CASHWDRSDNEQFF
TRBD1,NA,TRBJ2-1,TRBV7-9,TGTGCCAGCAGCTTCGGGACAGCGATCAATGAGCAGTTCTTC,CASSFGTAINEQFF
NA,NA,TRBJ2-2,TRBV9,TGTGCCAGCAGCGTAGTGGCAGAAAGCACCGGGGAGCTGTTTTTT,CASSVVAESTGELFF
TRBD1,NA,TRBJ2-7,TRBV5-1,TGCGCCAGCAGATATCCGGGACAGGGGACCTACGAGCAGTACTTC,CASRYPGQGTYEQYF
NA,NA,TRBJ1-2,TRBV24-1,TGTGCCACCCGGGGATCCTATGGCTACACCTTC,CATRGSYGYTF
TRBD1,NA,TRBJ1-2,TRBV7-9,TGTGCCAGCAGTCGACAGGGTGTTAACTATGGCTACACCTTC,CASSRQGVNYGYTF
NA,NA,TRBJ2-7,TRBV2,TGTGCCAGCAGTGAAGCGCTTCGGCTAGCGCGGAGCGAGCAGTACTTC,CASSEALRLARSEQYF
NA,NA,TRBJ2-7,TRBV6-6,TGTGCCAGCACACATTCGGGTCTAGATGAGCAGTACTTC,CASTHSGLDEQYF
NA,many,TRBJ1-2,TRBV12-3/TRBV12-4,TGTGCCAGCAGTTTACGTCCGGTCGGATATGGCTACACCTTC,CASSLRPVGYGYTF
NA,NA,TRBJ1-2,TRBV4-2,TGTGCCAGCAGCCAAGAAGAAGAGGGCTATGGCTACACCTTC,CASSQEEEGYGYTF
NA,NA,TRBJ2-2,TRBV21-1,TGTGCCAGCAGCAATGTGGGCAGGAAGGACGGGGAGCTGTTTTTT,CASSNVGRKDGELFF
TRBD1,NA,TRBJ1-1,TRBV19,TGTGCGAGTAAACAGGGGTTGACTGAAGCTTTCTTT,CASKQGLTEAFF
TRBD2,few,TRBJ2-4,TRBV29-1,TGCAGCGTCGTCGGACTAGCGGGAGGCAAAAACATTCAGTACTTC,CSVVGLAGGKNIQYF
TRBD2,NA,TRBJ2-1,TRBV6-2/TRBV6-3,TGTGCCAGCAGTTACTCGATCCTAGCGGGACTGTACAATGAGCAGTTCTTC,CASSYSILAGLYNEQFF
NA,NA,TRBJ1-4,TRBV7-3,TGTGCCAGCAGCTTAACCGCGGATGAAAAACTGTTTTTT,CASSLTADEKLFF
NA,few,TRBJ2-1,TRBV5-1,TGCGCCAGCAGCTTCGTTCCGGAGTACAATGAGCAGTTCTTC,CASSFVPEYNEQFF
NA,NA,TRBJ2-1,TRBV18,TGTGCCAGCTCACCACAGGCTATTGGGGCCCTAAATGAGCAGTTCTTC,CASSPQAIGALNEQFF
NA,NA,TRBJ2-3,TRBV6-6,TGTGCCAGCAGCCAAACAGGGCCCAGTTCGGATACGCAGTATTTT,CASSQTGPSSDTQYF
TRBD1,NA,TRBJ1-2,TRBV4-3,TGCGCCAGCAGCCATCAGGGGGGGAACTATGGCTACACCTTC,CASSHQGGNYGYTF
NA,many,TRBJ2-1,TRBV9,TGTGCCAGCAGCGTAGGCGACTACAATGAGCAGTTCTTC,CASSVGDYNEQFF
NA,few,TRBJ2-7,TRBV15,TGTGCCACCAGCTCGGACTACCGAAGCTCCTACGAGCAGTACTTC,CATSSDYRSSYEQYF
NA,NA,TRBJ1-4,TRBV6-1,TGTGCCAGCAGTGCCCGGGACGGTCTTAATGAAAAACTGTTTTTT,CASSARDGLNEKLFF
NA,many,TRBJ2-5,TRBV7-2,TGTGCCAGCAGCAAATACCAAGAGACCCAGTACTTC,CASSKYQETQYF
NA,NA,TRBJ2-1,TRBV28,TGTGCCAGCAGTTCAGCGACGGGGCGACGGAACAATGGGCAGTTCTTC,CASSSATGRRNNGQFF
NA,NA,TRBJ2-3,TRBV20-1,TGCAGTGCTAAACTGGTTCAGACCGACACAGATACGCAGTATTTT,CSAKLVQTDTDTQYF